This T cell receptor (beta chain) was sequenced in a study of OX40 agonist ivuxolimab in advanced cancers. Across the study: Patients were dosed with the agonistic anti-OX40 (CD134) antibody ivuxolimab. Overall study results and limits: At 0.1 to 3.0 mg/kg, clonal expansion of CD4+ and CD8+ blood T cells had occurred by week 6.

For this clone: Its antigen is unidentified.

This table comes from immunoSEQ multiplex PCR, and its TCRdb copy is limited to in-frame clones, with some not included. Here the sample spans about 59,000 clones, 92% being singletons. The CDR3 is 15 residues long. From germline, CDR1 is SGHNT and CDR2 YYREEE (reference sequence). V dropped 0 bases and J dropped 6; count of bases not matched to a gene: 5. This sequence originates from an adult with an advanced solid tumor such as melanoma, head and neck, liver or kidney cancer. The J gene is TRBJ1-5, the V gene TRBV5-4; 8 nucleotides agree with TRBD1. The source was CD4+ or CD8+ T cells sorted from blood, collected in a trial of the OX40 agonist ivuxolimab. CDR3 bases: TGTGCCAGCAGCTTGGGACAGGGGAATTCTCAGCCCCAGCATTTT. Protein product: CASSLGQGNSQPQHF.